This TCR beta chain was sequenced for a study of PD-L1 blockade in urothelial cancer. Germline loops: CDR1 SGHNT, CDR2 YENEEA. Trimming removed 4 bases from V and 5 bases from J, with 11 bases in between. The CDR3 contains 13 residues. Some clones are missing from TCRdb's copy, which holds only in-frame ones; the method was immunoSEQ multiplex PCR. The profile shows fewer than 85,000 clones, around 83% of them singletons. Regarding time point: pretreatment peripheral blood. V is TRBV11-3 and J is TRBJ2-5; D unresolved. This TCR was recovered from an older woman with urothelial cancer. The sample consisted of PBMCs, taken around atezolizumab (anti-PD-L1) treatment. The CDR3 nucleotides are TGTGCCAGCAGCTCCTTTCGCGCCGAGACCCAGTACTTC. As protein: CASSSFRAETQYF.